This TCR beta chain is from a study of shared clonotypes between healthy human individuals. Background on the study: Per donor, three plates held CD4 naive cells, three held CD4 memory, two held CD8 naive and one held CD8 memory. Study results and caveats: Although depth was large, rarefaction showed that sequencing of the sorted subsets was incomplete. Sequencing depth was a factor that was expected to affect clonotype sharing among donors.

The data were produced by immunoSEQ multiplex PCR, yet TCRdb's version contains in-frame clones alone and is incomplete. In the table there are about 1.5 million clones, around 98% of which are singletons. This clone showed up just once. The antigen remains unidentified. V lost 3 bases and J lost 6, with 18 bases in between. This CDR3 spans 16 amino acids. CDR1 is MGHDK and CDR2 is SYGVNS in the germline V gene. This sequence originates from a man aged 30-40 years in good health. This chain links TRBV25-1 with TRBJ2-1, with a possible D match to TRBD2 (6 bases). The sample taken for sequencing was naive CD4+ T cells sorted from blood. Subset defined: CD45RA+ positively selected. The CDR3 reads CASSDRPGLTFNEQFF. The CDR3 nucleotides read TGTGCCAGCAGTGACAGACCGGGACTTACCTTCAATGAGCAGTTCTTC. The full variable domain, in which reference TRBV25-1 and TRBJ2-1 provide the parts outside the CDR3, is EADIYQTPRYLVIGTGKKITLECSQTMGHDKMYWYQQDPGMELHLIHYSYGVNSTEKGDLSSESTVSRIRTEHFPLTLESARPSHTSQYLCASSDRPGLTFNEQFFGPGTRLTVL.